This T cell receptor (beta chain) was captured in a study of T cells in Graves' hyperthyroidism and ophthalmopathy. As to this clonotype: This may be a read error: a much more frequent sequence differs by one nucleotide.

Using RNA transcripts as the source, TCR beta CDR3 regions were amplified. An initial round of RT-PCR targeting the TCR CDR3 relied on the HTBI primer set. Via MiXCR, TCRdb re-called the multiplex PCR reads, giving one row per CDR3 protein. The sample lists some 350,000 distinct CDR3 sequences; approximately 13% were seen once. CDR3 length: 13 amino acids. Germline-derived CDR1 and CDR2 are MDHEN and SYDVKM. Source material: blood. The clonotype comes from a woman aged 40 to 50 with Graves' ophthalmopathy. The chain is built from TRBV28 and TRBJ2-7; D gene ambiguous. CDR3 amino acids: CASGLKSSYEQCF. The CDR3 nucleotides are TGTGCCAGCGGGCTCAAGAGCTCCTACGAGCAGTGCTTC.